The 24 T cell receptor beta chains reported below all come from one sample, sequenced in a study of human thymus T cells. Measured with immunoSEQ multiplex PCR; TCRdb has only the in-frame clones, and not every one. The sample comprises tens of thousands of clones, roughly 97% of which are singletons, and 0.031% rests with the top ten. The thymus tissue came from resections taken during corrective heart surgery. The sample comprised thymus tissue. These receptors were collected from a boy under two years old with a congenital heart defect but otherwise immunologically healthy.

The gene calls are TRBV2 and TRBJ2-7; 8 bases are a match to TRBD1. Per germline, CDR1 SNHLY and CDR2 FYNNEI. The length of the CDR3 is 13 residues. V lost 8 bases to trimming and J lost 6 bases; unmatched junction nucleotides: 9. CDR3: CASPGQGRGEQYF. CDR3 nucleotides: TGTGCCAGCCCTGGACAGGGCCGTGGCGAGCAGTACTTC.

The V call is TRBV5-6, the J call TRBJ1-5; D possibly corresponds to TRBD1 (6 bases). CDR1 and CDR2 from the germline V gene are SGHDT and YYEEEE. This CDR3 comprises 13 residues. Trimming stripped 3 bases from V and 4 bases from J, with 8 bases between. The CDR3 here is CASSYTGNQPQHF. CDR3 nucleotides: TGTGCCAGCAGCTATACAGGGAATCAGCCCCAGCATTTT.

This clone was recorded once. J is TRBJ1-1 and V is TRBV11-3; D is perhaps TRBD1 (5 bases). Germline V gives CDR1 SGHNT, CDR2 YENEEA. CDR3 length: 15 residues. Trimming removed 0 bases at V and 4 bases at J, with 12 bases between. The CDR3 is CASSLDWQRGTEAFF. The DNA for the CDR3 is TGTGCCAGCAGCTTAGATTGGCAGAGGGGCACTGAAGCTTTCTTT.

The V call is TRBV19, the J call TRBJ1-2, with D unresolved. The CDR3 is made up of 14 amino acids. CDR1 is LNHDA, CDR2 SQIVND, per germline (reference sequence). V lost 2 bases and J lost 4, with 11 bases in between. The CDR3 sequence is CASSISLQAYGYTF. The CDR3 region has the DNA TGTGCCAGTAGTATATCTCTTCAGGCCTATGGCTACACCTTC.

The genes are TRBV11-2 and TRBJ2-1; no definite D call. V lost 0 bases, J lost 1 base, and 7 bases lay in between. The CDR3 length is 15 residues. Looked up from germline, CDR1 is SGHAT and CDR2 is FQNNGV. CDR3 nucleotides: TGTGCCAGCAGCTTAGATAAATCATCCTACAATGAGCAGTTCTTC. It translates to CASSLDKSSYNEQFF.

The rearrangement links TRBV23-1 to TRBJ1-4, with D tentatively TRBD1 (5 bases). TRBV23-1 is identified as an open reading frame with a role that is uncertain. This CDR3 spans 15 amino acids. V gave up 3 bases and J gave up 3 bases, with 11 bases separating them. The CDR3 DNA reads TGCGCCAGCAGTCATCCAGGACAATCTAATGAAAAACTGTTTTTT. Residues: CASSHPGQSNEKLFF.

The chain combines TRBV5-8 with TRBJ1-1, with TRBD1 matching over 9 bases. V was clipped by 3 bases and J by 1 base; unmatched bases: 7. Germline V gene lookup returns CDR1 SGHTS and CDR2 YDEGEE. CDR3 size: 16 residues. CDR3 amino acids: CASSSPLQGANTEAFF. The CDR3 nucleotides read TGTGCCAGCAGCTCTCCATTACAGGGGGCGAACACTGAAGCTTTCTTT.

This CDR3 reads CASSRDRGLLKVTDTQYF. The CDR3 coding sequence is TGTGCCAGCAGTAGGGACAGGGGCTTATTAAAGGTCACAGATACGCAGTATTTT. The chain uses TRBV28 and TRBJ2-3; TRBD1 agrees at 10 bases. This CDR3 comprises 18 residues. Germline V CDR1 and CDR2: MDHEN, SYDVKM. Trimming cost V 5 bases and J 2 bases; bases outside gene matches: 13.

The chain joins TRBV6-1 to TRBJ1-2; 8 nucleotides agree with TRBD1. Germline trimming cut 3 bases from V and 0 bases from J; bases unmatched to any gene: 18. The CDR3 sequence is 20 residues long. From germline, CDR1 is MNHNS and CDR2 SASEGT. The CDR3 is CASSDRAGGPSRRANYGYTF. The CDR3, as DNA: TGTGCCAGCAGTGATAGGGCAGGGGGCCCCTCTAGGAGGGCTAACTATGGCTACACCTTC.

The chain recombines TRBV27 with TRBJ2-7; the match to TRBD2 covers 11 bases. The CDR3 totals 15 residues. Germline lookup yields CDR1 MNHEY and CDR2 SMNVEV (reference sequence). Losses at the gene ends were 2 bases for V and 4 bases for J; bases not matched to a gene: 4. CDR3 loop: CASSLGLAGGYEQYF. DNA for the CDR3: TGTGCCAGCAGTTTAGGGCTAGCGGGAGGTTACGAGCAGTACTTC.

V and J are TRBV6-5 and TRBJ2-7; no firm D call. The V gene's germline CDR1 is MNHEY and CDR2 SVGAGI. CDR3 size: 15 residues. V was shortened by 0 bases and J by 1 base, with 10 bases between the two germline ends. CDR3 nucleotide sequence: TGTGCCAGCAGTTACTCAGGGATGCGGTCCTACGAGCAGTACTTC. This sequence encodes CASSYSGMRSYEQYF.

This clone showed up just once. V usage is TRBV7-2 and J usage is TRBJ1-3; D remains unclear. Germline CDR1 and CDR2: SGHTA and FQGNSA. This CDR3 region has 14 residues. V lost 5 bases and J lost 3, with 11 bases in between. CDR3 region: CASSPNGVGNTIYF. The CDR3 region has the DNA TGTGCCAGCAGCCCAAACGGAGTTGGAAACACCATATATTTT.

The chain employs TRBV6-5 and TRBJ1-2, with D possibly matching TRBD1 (6 bases). V shed 6 bases and J shed 4 bases, with 15 bases lying between them. The CDR3 length is 14 residues. CDR1 is MNHEY, CDR2 SVGAGI, per germline. The CDR3 here is CASRKLGAAYGYTF. In nucleotides, the CDR3 is TGTGCCAGCAGAAAATTGGGGGCAGCCTATGGCTACACCTTC.

This clone was seen once. V gene TRBV9 combines with J gene TRBJ1-2, with D hard to call. Trimming took 0 bases from V and 6 from J, leaving 15 bases between them. Germline CDR1 and CDR2: SGDLS and YYNGEE. This CDR3 contains 15 residues. CDR3 sequence reads: CASSVAPWGEDGYTF. For the CDR3, the DNA is TGTGCCAGCAGCGTAGCGCCCTGGGGAGAGGATGGCTACACCTTC. Using reference TRBV9 and TRBJ1-2 for the parts outside the CDR3, the full variable domain is DSGVTQTPKHLITATGQRVTLRCSPRSGDLSVYWYQQSLDQGLQFLIQYYNGEERAKGNILERFSAQQFPDLHSELNLSSLELGDSALYFCASSVAPWGEDGYTFGSGTRLTVV.

V and J are TRBV5-6 and TRBJ1-6; TRBD1 aligns across 8 bases. Trimming cost V 4 bases and J 4 bases; bases outside gene matches: 10. This CDR3 is built from 17 residues. CDR1 SGHDT and CDR2 YYEEEE come from the germline V gene. In nucleotides, the CDR3 is TGTGCCAGCAGCCGCGAACAGGGGGTGAAGTATAATTCACCCCTCCACTTT. Residues: CASSREQGVKYNSPLHF.

V gene TRBV5-1 combines with J gene TRBJ2-7, with D perhaps TRBD2 (5 bases). Germline V CDR1 and CDR2: SGHRS, YFSETQ. Deletions cut 1 base from V and 4 bases from J, with 12 bases between. The CDR3 extends over 14 amino acids. The CDR3: CASSLYGSQYEQYF. The CDR3 nucleotides are TGCGCCAGCAGCTTGTATGGGAGTCAATACGAGCAGTACTTC.

The CDR3 here is CASSRGTGSVGARWGYTF. CDR3 nucleotides: TGCGCCAGCAGCCGTGGAACAGGGTCGGTGGGCGCGCGGTGGGGCTACACCTTC. V and J are TRBV5-1 and TRBJ1-2; D perhaps matches TRBD1 (6 bases). This CDR3 spans 18 amino acids. V was cut by 4 bases and J by 8 bases, with 30 bases left in between. CDR1 and CDR2 (germline): SGHRS, YFSETQ. Combining the CDR3 with reference TRBV5-1 and TRBJ1-2 gives the whole variable domain KAGVTQTPRYLIKTRGQQVTLSCSPISGHRSVSWYQQTPGQGLQFLFEYFSETQRNKGNFPGRFSGRQFSNSRSEMNVSTLELGDSALYLCASSRGTGSVGARWGYTFGSGTRLTVV.

V and J are TRBV7-6 and TRBJ2-3; D perhaps matches TRBD2 (5 bases). Trimming removed 5 bases from V and 3 bases from J, with 9 bases in between. CDR1 is SGHVS, CDR2 FNYEAQ, per germline. The CDR3 runs 13 residues. CDR3 residues: CASSATGTDTQYF. Here the CDR3 DNA reads TGTGCCAGCAGCGCTACGGGGACAGATACGCAGTATTTT.

This chain links TRBV15 with TRBJ2-3; tentatively, D is TRBD1 or TRBD2 (6 bases each). Germline V lookup: CDR1 LNHNV, CDR2 YYDKDF (reference sequence). Trimming removed 0 bases at V and 2 bases at J, with 12 bases between. CDR3 length equals 16 residues. In DNA form, the CDR3 reads TGTGCCACCAGCAGAGAGGGGGGCGTGAACACAGATACGCAGTATTTT. Translated: CATSREGGVNTDTQYF.

V and J are TRBV14 and TRBJ2-3, with D perhaps TRBD1 (5 bases). The length of the CDR3 is 15 residues. Trimming took off 1 base at V and 1 base at J, with 9 bases between the two ends. Per germline, CDR1 SGHDN and CDR2 FVKESK. CDR3: CASSQGLGGTDTQYF. The CDR3 DNA is TGTGCCAGCAGCCAAGGGCTAGGGGGCACAGATACGCAGTATTTT.

This rearrangement joins TRBV10-3 to TRBJ1-3; no clear D gene. From germline, CDR1 is ENHRY and CDR2 SYGVKD. This CDR3 has 16 amino acids. The germline V and J ends were trimmed by 4 bases and 0 bases, with 13 bases remaining between them. CDR3 DNA: TGTGCCATCAGTGGGCCTCTCCTGAGCTCTGGAAACACCATATATTTT. It encodes CAISGPLLSSGNTIYF.

The sample holds one count of this clone. V is TRBV7-9 and J is TRBJ2-3, with D hard to call. The germline V and J ends were trimmed by 1 base and 1 base, with 9 bases remaining between them. Germline V gene sequence: CDR1 SEHNR, CDR2 FQNEAQ (reference sequence). CDR3 length equals 15 residues. CDR3 loop: CASSLVASRTDTQYF. The DNA for the CDR3 is TGTGCCAGCAGCTTAGTGGCTTCACGCACAGATACGCAGTATTTT.

The V gene is TRBV4-3, the J gene TRBJ2-7; 7 bases map to TRBD1. Germline V lookup: CDR1 LGHNA, CDR2 YSLEER. Germline trimming cut 4 bases from V and 6 bases from J; bases unmatched to any gene: 18. This CDR3 region has 17 residues. CDR3 bases: TGCGCCAGCAGCCCCTATCGCACGCGAGACAGGGAATGCGAGCAGTACTTC. Protein sequence: CASSPYRTRDRECEQYF.

V gene TRBV4-1 combines with J gene TRBJ2-1, with 15 bases identical to TRBD2. Germline V gene lookup returns CDR1 MGHRA and CDR2 YSYEKL. The ends lost 3 bases at V and 7 bases at J; junction bases unmatched: 10. The CDR3 has 18 amino acids. The CDR3 DNA sequence: TGCGCCAGCAGCCACGGACTAGCGGGGGGGCCCCTGGGGAATGAGCAGTTCTTC. It codes for CASSHGLAGGPLGNEQFF.